The 19 T cell receptor beta chains below come from one sample, sequenced in a study of T cell clones after liver transplantation. Method: immunoSEQ multiplex PCR; TCRdb's copy keeps in-frame clones and lacks some. The profile covers approximately 100,000 clones, with roughly four fifths appearing a single time and 2.5% to 3.5% taken by the ten largest. This specimen consisted of CD4+ T cells from blood, obtained approximately 43 months after liver transplant. The receptors shown here come from a human patient who received a liver transplant. Some T cells may possibly be graft donor cells.

The chain uses TRBV7-8 and TRBJ2-5; TRBD1 or TRBD2 may be the D gene (6 bases each). This CDR3 is 17 amino acids long. The V end was cut by 5 bases, the J end by 5 bases, with 24 bases between. CDR1 is SGHVS and CDR2 is FQNEAQ in the germline V gene. The CDR3 region is CASSPSGGRQRWETQYF. CDR3 coding DNA: TGTGCCAGCAGCCCGTCTGGGGGGCGTCAGCGATGGGAGACCCAGTACTTC. The complete variable domain, with remaining parts taken from reference TRBV7-8 and TRBJ2-5, reads GAGVSQSPRYKVAKRGQDVALRCDPISGHVSLFWYQQALGQGPEFLTYFQNEAQLDKSGLPSDRFFAERPEGSVSTLKIQRTQQEDSAVYLCASSPSGGRQRWETQYFGPGTRLLVL.

About this clone itself: Other DNA sequences in the sample encode the same CDR3. The V call is TRBV6-5, the J call TRBJ1-2, with TRBD1 identical over 9 bases. The V segment lost 6 bases and the J segment 8 bases; nucleotides outside the gene matches: 4. Germline CDR1 MNHEY, CDR2 SVGAGI. CDR3 length equals 12 residues. CDR3 sequence: CASSSGQGGYTF. The CDR3 DNA follows: TGTGCCAGCAGCTCGGGACAGGGAGGCTACACCTTC.

The J gene is TRBJ2-3, the V gene TRBV9; D is undetermined. The CDR3 consists of 13 residues. Germline V lookup: CDR1 SGDLS, CDR2 YYNGEE. The V and J ends lost 0 bases and 4 bases respectively, with 6 bases between them. DNA of the CDR3: TGTGCCAGCAGCGTAGCTCAGGCAGATACGCAGTATTTT. Its translation is CASSVAQADTQYF.

This clone was seen just once. The chain combines TRBV7-9 with TRBJ2-5; D unclear. The CDR3 is made up of 11 amino acids. Germline lookup yields CDR1 SEHNR and CDR2 FQNEAQ (reference sequence). V was trimmed by 5 bases and J by 7 bases, leaving 8 bases between them. DNA of the CDR3: TGTGCCAGCAGCCAACTACCGACCCAGTACTTC. Its protein product is CASSQLPTQYF.

This chain connects TRBV11-2 to TRBJ2-5; D is unclear. CDR1 is SGHAT, CDR2 FQNNGV, per germline. Trimming stripped 1 base from V and 5 bases from J, with 2 bases between. CDR3 length: 11 amino acids. The CDR3, as DNA: TGTGCCAGCAGCTTAGTGGAGACCCAGTACTTC. Translation gives CASSLVETQYF.

J is TRBJ2-1 and V is TRBV5-4; D is uncertain. Germline V gene sequence: CDR1 SGHNT, CDR2 YYREEE (reference sequence). The CDR3 contains 15 residues. Trimming pared 5 bases from V and 0 bases from J, leaving 12 bases between. CDR3 residues: CASRTDWSSYNEQFF. Written as DNA, the CDR3 is TGTGCCAGCAGAACAGACTGGAGCTCCTACAATGAGCAGTTCTTC.

This clone came up once. V and J are TRBV5-6 and TRBJ2-7, with 7 bases identical to TRBD1. J lost 3 bases, V lost 6 bases, and 6 bases had no gene match. The germline V gene has CDR1 SGHDT and CDR2 YYEEEE. There are 13 residues in the CDR3. CDR3 sequence reads: CASTDRRNYEQYF. The CDR3 DNA is TGTGCCAGCACGGACAGGCGAAACTACGAGCAGTACTTC.

The genes are TRBV28 and TRBJ2-1, with TRBD1 matching 7 bases. There are 19 residues in the CDR3. Germline-derived CDR1 and CDR2 are MDHEN and SYDVKM. J was trimmed by 0 bases and V by 5 bases; bases with no gene match: 16. The CDR3 is CASSPPWTGTLTSYNEQFF. The CDR3 region has the DNA TGTGCCAGCAGTCCTCCTTGGACAGGCACCTTAACCTCCTACAATGAGCAGTTCTTC.

There are a few counts of this clone. CDR3 bases: TGTGCCAGCAGCCAAGGGGGTAATAGCAATCAGCCCCAGCATTTT. It encodes CASSQGGNSNQPQHF. The chain recombines TRBV16 with TRBJ1-5; D is perhaps TRBD1 (5 bases). Trimming left V 2 bases short and J 0 bases short, with 8 bases between. The germline gives CDR1 KGHSY, CDR2 FQNENV. This CDR3 has 15 residues.

The chain uses TRBV4-1 and TRBJ1-5; D is uncertain. The CDR3 is 15 amino acids. Trimming left V 0 bases short and J 6 bases short, with 12 bases between. Germline CDR1 and CDR2: MGHRA and YSYEKL. The CDR3 loop reads CASSQDPSDLQPQHF. The CDR3 nucleotides are TGCGCCAGCAGCCAAGATCCGTCTGACCTTCAGCCCCAGCATTTT.

The chain is built from TRBV5-1 and TRBJ2-3; TRBD2 agrees at 8 bases. Per the germline V gene, CDR1 is SGHRS and CDR2 is YFSETQ. After removal of 5 bases from V and 5 bases from J, the junction contained 4 bases not matched to a gene. This CDR3 has 13 amino acids. The DNA for the CDR3 is TGCGCCAGCAGAGCGGGAGTTAAAGATACGCAGTATTTT. Protein sequence: CASRAGVKDTQYF.

The chain links TRBV2 to TRBJ2-1; D possibly corresponds to TRBD2 (6 bases). There are 13 residues in the CDR3. From germline, CDR1 is SNHLY and CDR2 FYNNEI. Trimming took 8 bases from V and 4 from J, leaving 12 bases between them. The CDR3 here is CASGGMGYNEQFF. CDR3 nucleotides: TGTGCCAGCGGGGGGATGGGGTACAATGAGCAGTTCTTC.

The chain has TRBV7-9 and TRBJ2-1; a weak D match, TRBD1 (5 bases). The CDR3 runs 12 residues. The germline gives CDR1 SEHNR, CDR2 FQNEAQ (reference sequence). The V end was cut by 8 bases, the J end by 4 bases, with 9 bases between. The CDR3 region has the DNA TGTGCCAGCGGGGCCCGATACAATGAGCAGTTCTTC. Translation gives CASGARYNEQFF.

With respect to this clone: Other nucleotide sequences from this sample produce the same CDR3. This chain connects TRBV7-2 to TRBJ1-1; 7 positions match TRBD1. Germline V CDR1 and CDR2: SGHTA, FQGNSA. The CDR3 loop spans 16 amino acids. V shed 5 bases, J shed 0 bases, and the junction held 9 bases outside the gene matches. This chain's CDR3 is CASSPGDSPMNTEAFF. CDR3 bases: TGTGCCAGCAGCCCTGGGGACAGTCCCATGAACACTGAAGCTTTCTTT.

The CDR3 DNA is TGTGCCAGCAGTGCCCGGACCTACGAGCAGTACTTC. Translated, it gives CASSARTYEQYF. The chain is built from TRBV6-1 and TRBJ2-7; no definite D call. This CDR3 is 12 amino acids long. Trimming cost V 4 bases and J 2 bases, with 6 bases left between them. Per the germline V gene, CDR1 is MNHNS and CDR2 is SASEGT.

This sequence joins TRBV4-1 and TRBJ2-7, with TRBD2 matching over 8 bases. The CDR3 extends over 14 amino acids. Per the germline V gene, CDR1 is MGHRA and CDR2 is YSYEKL. V gave up 1 base and J gave up 2 bases; unmatched junction bases: 1. CDR3 amino acids: CASSQAGGPYEQYF. DNA for the CDR3: TGCGCCAGCAGCCAAGCGGGGGGGCCCTACGAGCAGTACTTC.

The V gene is TRBV7-3, the J gene TRBJ2-5, with 8 bases that match TRBD1. V shed 4 bases, J shed 2 bases, and the junction held 6 bases outside the gene matches. The CDR3 extends over 15 amino acids. Germline assignment: CDR1 SGHTA and CDR2 FQGTGA. CDR3 loop: CASSYSGTGQETQYF. Written as DNA, the CDR3 is TGTGCCAGCAGCTACTCCGGGACAGGACAAGAGACCCAGTACTTC.

The genes are TRBV2 and TRBJ1-2, with D tentatively TRBD1 (6 bases). Trimming removed 1 base from V and 3 bases from J, with 12 bases in between. From germline, CDR1 is SNHLY and CDR2 FYNNEI. The CDR3 runs to 15 residues. The CDR3: CASSEGGGIDYGYTF. The CDR3 bases are TGTGCCAGCAGTGAAGGAGGGGGGATTGACTATGGCTACACCTTC.

The DNA of the CDR3 is TGCGCCAGCAGCCAAGGTATGGGGGTAGCTGAAGCTTTCTTT. Translation gives CASSQGMGVAEAFF. This chain connects TRBV4-1 to TRBJ1-1; perhaps TRBD1 as D (5 bases). The V gene lost 1 base and the J gene lost 6 bases, with 12 bases spanning the gap. Germline V gives CDR1 MGHRA, CDR2 YSYEKL. The CDR3 has 14 residues.